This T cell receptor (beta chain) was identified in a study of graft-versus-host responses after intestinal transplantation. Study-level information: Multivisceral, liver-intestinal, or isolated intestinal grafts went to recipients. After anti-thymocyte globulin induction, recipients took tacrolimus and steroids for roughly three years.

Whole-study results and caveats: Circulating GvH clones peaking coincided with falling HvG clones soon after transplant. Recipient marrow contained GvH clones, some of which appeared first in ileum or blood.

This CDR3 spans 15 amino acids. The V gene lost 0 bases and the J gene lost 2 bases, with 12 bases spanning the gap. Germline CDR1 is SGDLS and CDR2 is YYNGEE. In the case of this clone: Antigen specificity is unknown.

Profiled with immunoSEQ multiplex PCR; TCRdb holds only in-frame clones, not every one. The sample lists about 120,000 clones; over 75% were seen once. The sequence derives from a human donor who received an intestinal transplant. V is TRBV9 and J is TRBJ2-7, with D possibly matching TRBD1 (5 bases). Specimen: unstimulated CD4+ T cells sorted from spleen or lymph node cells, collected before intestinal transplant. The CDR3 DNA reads TGTGCCAGCAGCGTAGAGGCAGGGAACACCTACGAGCAGTACTTC. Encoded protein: CASSVEAGNTYEQYF.